One sample yielded the 7 T cell receptor beta chains listed below, sequenced in a study of shared clonotypes between healthy human individuals. Here immunoSEQ multiplex PCR was the method, and the copy in TCRdb shows in-frame clones only, minus some. The sample has about 2.1 million clones, over 85% seen once. As defined, naive CD8 cells were CD45RO-negative and positively selected for CCR7, with terminally differentiated effector memory CD45RA+ cells excluded. The sample was naive CD8+ T cells from PBMCs. These receptors all stem from a man in his late teens or twenties in good health. Some clones in this sample may be carry-over from other donors' samples.

A single count supports this clone. The gene calls are TRBV23-1 and TRBJ1-4; 9 nucleotides match TRBD1. TRBV23-1 is identified as an open reading frame with a role that is uncertain. The V segment lost 2 bases and the J segment 7 bases; nucleotides outside the gene matches: 23. This CDR3 has 21 residues. The DNA for the CDR3 is TGCGCCAGCAGTCAAAAGGGACAGGGTGTAATGGTTAAGTTGGGAAGTGAAAAACTGTTTTTT. Its translation is CASSQKGQGVMVKLGSEKLFF.

This clone appeared a single time. The rearrangement links TRBV7-7 to TRBJ2-2; D possibly corresponds to TRBD1 (6 bases). CDR3 size: 15 residues. Germline V gives CDR1 SSHAT, CDR2 FNYEAQ (reference sequence). Trimming took 3 bases from V and 2 from J, leaving 10 bases between them. CDR3 loop: CASSFSGVNTGELFF. In DNA form, the CDR3 reads TGTGCCAGCAGCTTTTCAGGGGTCAACACCGGGGAGCTGTTTTTT.

This clone was detected once. The V gene is TRBV27, the J gene TRBJ2-5; D remains unclear. V was pared by 6 bases and J by 2 bases, with 16 bases between. The CDR3 has 15 residues. Germline V gives CDR1 MNHEY, CDR2 SMNVEV (reference sequence). CDR3 loop: CASSPQRRAQETQYF. The CDR3, as DNA: TGTGCCAGCAGCCCTCAACGCCGGGCTCAAGAGACCCAGTACTTC.

The V gene is TRBV7-3, the J gene TRBJ2-1, with TRBD2 identical over 14 bases. The CDR3 length is 15 residues. J lost 8 bases, V lost 4 bases, and 4 bases had no gene match. Germline assignment: CDR1 SGHTA and CDR2 FQGTGA. The CDR3: CASSSGLAGADEQFF. The CDR3 region has the DNA TGTGCCAGCAGCTCGGGACTAGCGGGAGCGGATGAGCAGTTCTTC.

The chain employs TRBV7-8 and TRBJ2-1; D might be TRBD1 or TRBD2, each matching 5 bases. Trimming took 5 bases from V and 4 from J, leaving 18 bases between them. The CDR3 is 16 residues long. CDR1 and CDR2 (germline): SGHVS, FQNEAQ. The CDR3 sequence is CASSIDGGEGYNEQFF. CDR3 in DNA: TGTGCCAGCAGCATTGATGGGGGAGAGGGGTACAATGAGCAGTTCTTC.

V is TRBV7-2 and J is TRBJ2-1; D call uncertain. Germline loops: CDR1 SGHTA, CDR2 FQGNSA. The CDR3 covers 15 residues. V was shortened by 1 base and J by 0 bases, with 7 bases between the two germline ends. DNA for the CDR3: TGTGCCAGCAGCTTAGGGGTCTTCTCCTACAATGAGCAGTTCTTC. It is translated as CASSLGVFSYNEQFF. Combining the CDR3 with reference TRBV7-2 and TRBJ2-1 gives the whole variable domain GAGVSQSPSNKVTEKGKDVELRCDPISGHTALYWYRQSLGQGLEFLIYFQGNSAPDKSGLPSDRFSAERTGGSVSTLTIQRTQQEDSAVYLCASSLGVFSYNEQFFGPGTRLTVL.

V gene TRBV7-9 combines with J gene TRBJ2-7; a weak D match, TRBD1 (6 bases). CDR1 is SEHNR and CDR2 is FQNEAQ in the germline V gene (reference sequence). Trimming shortened V by 5 bases and J by 2 bases, and 22 bases separated the two germline ends. The CDR3 extends over 17 amino acids. DNA of the CDR3: TGTGCCAGCAGCCCCGCCTCAGACAGGCGGGTGGCCTACGAGCAGTACTTC. Protein product: CASSPASDRRVAYEQYF.